The sequence of this T cell receptor (beta chain) was determined in a study of T-cell reconstitution after alpha-beta-depleted transplantation in children. This clonotype came up a few times. Its antigen is as yet unknown. Overall study results and limits: Surviving recipient T cells and thymic progenitors produced the high day-60 TCRbeta diversity seen in some patients. It was reported that alpha-beta T cells came from several hundred expanded graft clones (about two months after transplant).

Preparation of the TCRbeta library was carried out with unique molecular identifiers. A single record per CDR3 protein comes from TCRdb applying MiXCR to the PCR reads. The sample carries roughly 400,000 distinct CDR3 sequences, approximately 41% recorded once. The CDR3 is 15 amino acids. V was trimmed by 6 bases and J by 0 bases, leaving 13 bases between them. Germline CDR1 and CDR2: SGHVS and FQNEAQ. This chain connects TRBV7-8 to TRBJ2-3; D is possibly TRBD1 or TRBD2 (6 bases each). This receptor was obtained from a girl aged 2 to 10 with aplastic anemia, due to receive a stem cell transplant. The sequencing used PBMCs, collected before TCRalphabeta/CD19-depleted stem cell transplant. The CDR3, as DNA: TGTGCCAGCAGGGGGGGACACCCGAGCACAGATACGCAGTATTTT. This gives the protein CASRGGHPSTDTQYF.